This T cell receptor (beta chain) was recorded in a study of blood T cells in healthy people across ages. A second PCR of 7 to 11 cycles used a sample-barcoded 5' primer and a J-beta primer mix. TCRdb recomputed calls from the 5' RACE reads with MiXCR, one row per CDR3 protein. Among more than 650,000 distinct CDR3 sequences listed, approximately 21% were seen once. General study findings and limits: With age, beta diversity per million T cells declined roughly linearly, significantly by around 43.

Healthy individuals of Caucasian origin from Russia, aged 6 to 90, served as donors. The total RNA that was extracted per sample amounted to at least 5 micrograms. As for this clonotype: Its antigen remains unknown.

The V gene lost 1 base and the J gene lost 10 bases, with 13 bases spanning the gap. The germline CDR1 and CDR2 sequences are LGHDT and YNNKEL (reference sequence). The CDR3 is 13 residues long. What was sequenced was blood. J is TRBJ1-1 and V is TRBV3-1, with no clear D. This receptor was identified in a man between 65 and 85 years old in good health. The CDR3 DNA follows: TGTGCCAGCAGCCAAGTACCAGCAGGTGGAGCTTTCTTT. Translation gives CASSQVPAGGAFF.